Listed below are T cell receptor beta chains from one sample, sequenced in a study of T cell responses to AZD1222 COVID-19 vaccine. Profiling relied on immunoSEQ multiplex PCR, and the TCRdb table lists in-frame clones only, not all of them. The sample comprises about 100,000 clones, about 90% of which are singletons, and roughly 9% rests with the top ten. Specimen: peripheral blood, collected 28 days after the second AZD1222 dose. The receptors were sampled from an adult who received the AZD1222 COVID-19 vaccine. The CDR3 runs from the conserved cysteine through the conserved F or W. A D gene is named only where the DNA matches it firmly. Clone size is stated in some rows and not others, as once, few, many or a class when expanded.

NA NA TRBJ2-7 TRBV18 CASSERGISSYEQYF TGTGCCAGCTCAGAAAGGGGGATATCTTCCTACGAGCAGTACTTC
NA NA TRBJ1-5 TRBV7-9 CASSLSNQPQHF TGTGCCAGCAGCCTATCTAATCAGCCCCAGCATTTT
NA NA TRBJ1-1 TRBV10-3 CAISEEPHWAMNTEAFF TGTGCCATCAGTGAGGAACCCCACTGGGCCATGAACACTGAAGCTTTCTTT
NA NA TRBJ1-6 TRBV3-1/TRBV3-2 CASSLRGGSYNSPLHF TGTGCCAGCAGCCTAAGAGGGGGCTCCTATAATTCACCCCTCCACTTT
TRBD1 NA TRBJ1-1 TRBV6-5 CATPPDRGNTEAFF TGTGCCACACCCCCCGACAGGGGGAACACTGAAGCTTTCTTT
TRBD1 NA TRBJ1-2 TRBV30 CAWSSSGTGGFNYGYTF TGTGCCTGGAGTTCATCCGGGACAGGGGGTTTCAACTATGGCTACACCTTC
TRBD1 NA TRBJ2-5 TRBV5-1 CASSWTGGQETQYF TGCGCCAGCAGCTGGACAGGGGGCCAAGAGACCCAGTACTTC
NA NA TRBJ1-1 TRBV4-3 CASSQVPISRTEAFF TGCGCCAGCAGCCAAGTGCCAATTAGTCGGACTGAAGCTTTCTTT
NA NA TRBJ1-2 TRBV5-4 CASSYGSNYGYTF TGTGCCAGCAGCTATGGGAGTAACTATGGCTACACCTTC
NA NA TRBJ2-1 TRBV3-1/TRBV3-2 CASSPGLGSYNEQFF TGTGCCAGCAGCCCCGGCCTAGGGTCCTACAATGAGCAGTTCTTC
NA NA TRBJ2-1 TRBV4-2 CASSLRRDYNEQFF TGTGCCAGCAGTCTTAGACGGGACTACAATGAGCAGTTCTTC
NA NA TRBJ1-2 TRBV4-1 CASSQLGALTF TGCGCCAGCAGCCAATTGGGTGCCCTCACCTTC
NA NA TRBJ1-6 TRBV6-5 CASTRKGGGRTTLHF TGTGCCAGCACCCGAAAGGGGGGGGGAAGGACAACCCTCCACTTT
TRBD1 NA TRBJ1-5 TRBV3-1/TRBV3-2 CASSQEHPGQGAQPQHF TGTGCCAGCAGCCAAGAACATCCGGGACAGGGAGCCCAGCCCCAGCATTTT
NA NA TRBJ2-3 TRBV2 CASSLNRVTQYF TGTGCCAGCAGTCTTAACAGGGTCACGCAGTATTTT
NA NA TRBJ1-5 TRBV27 CASRRESNSNQPQHF TGTGCCAGCAGACGGGAGAGCAATAGCAATCAGCCCCAGCATTTT
NA NA TRBJ1-1 TRBV6-6 CASSYSALSAFF TGTGCCAGCAGTTACTCGGCGCTATCAGCTTTCTTT
TRBD1 NA TRBJ2-7 TRBV5-8 CASSSRQGRSEQYF TGTGCCAGCAGCTCTAGACAGGGGAGGTCGGAGCAGTACTTC
TRBD1 NA TRBJ2-1 TRBV4-3 CASSQDQQGGSYNEQFF TGCGCCAGCAGCCAAGATCAACAGGGGGGCTCCTACAATGAGCAGTTCTTC
NA few TRBJ1-4 TRBV6-1 CASSEVLGRSNEKLFF TGTGCCAGCAGTGAAGTTTTGGGCAGATCTAATGAAAAACTGTTTTTT
NA NA TRBJ1-5 TRBV7-9 CASSLGGGQPQHF TGTGCCAGCAGCTTAGGGGGGGGTCAGCCCCAGCATTTT
NA NA TRBJ1-1 TRBV5-8 CASSFFGTENTEAFF TGTGCCAGCAGCTTTTTCGGGACGGAGAACACTGAAGCTTTCTTT
NA NA TRBJ1-2 TRBV6-2/TRBV6-3 CASSTTGYGYTF TGTGCCAGCAGTACGACAGGCTATGGCTACACCTTC
NA NA TRBJ1-3 TRBV4-2 CASSQGPAQGSHTIYF TGTGCCAGCAGCCAAGGTCCCGCGCAGGGGTCTCACACCATATATTTT
NA NA TRBJ2-2 TRBV7-2 CASSLSGTGELFF TGTGCCAGCAGCTTATCGGGCACCGGGGAGCTGTTTTTT
NA NA TRBJ1-5 TRBV7-9 CASSRAGLPNQPQHF TGTGCCAGCAGCAGGGCAGGGCTACCCAATCAGCCCCAGCATTTT
NA NA TRBJ1-2 TRBV28 CATDTFEGYTF TGTGCCACCGACACCTTTGAGGGCTACACCTTC
NA once TRBJ2-3 TRBV7-9 CASSFLITDTQYF TGTGCCAGCAGCTTTTTGATCACAGATACGCAGTATTTT
NA NA TRBJ1-2 TRBV18 CASSPPEGSNYGYTF TGTGCCAGCTCACCACCGGAGGGGTCGAACTATGGCTACACCTTC
NA once TRBJ1-1 TRBV6-5 CASMRGNTEAFF TGTGCCAGCATGAGGGGGAACACTGAAGCTTTCTTT
NA NA TRBJ1-4 TRBV19 CASSIAAPEKLFF TGTGCCAGTAGTATCGCGGCTCCTGAAAAACTGTTTTTT
NA NA TRBJ1-3 TRBV5-1 CASSLGQGPGNTIYF TGCGCCAGCAGCTTGGGCCAGGGACCTGGAAACACCATATATTTT
NA few TRBJ1-2 TRBV19 CASSMQGVRGYTF TGTGCCAGTAGTATGCAGGGCGTGAGAGGCTACACCTTC
TRBD1 NA TRBJ2-1 TRBV7-2 CASSLAGGTGTYNEQFF TGTGCCAGCAGCTTAGCGGGTGGGACAGGAACCTACAATGAGCAGTTCTTC
TRBD2 NA TRBJ2-7 TRBV3-1/TRBV3-2 CASSQDFGLAGVSYEQYF TGTGCCAGCAGCCAAGATTTCGGACTAGCGGGAGTGTCCTACGAGCAGTACTTC
TRBD1 NA TRBJ2-2 TRBV19 CASSSQGAGELFF TGTGCCAGTAGTTCGCAGGGGGCCGGGGAGCTGTTTTTT
TRBD2 NA TRBJ2-3 TRBV7-2 CASSFGTSGITDTQYF TGTGCCAGCAGCTTTGGGACTAGCGGGATCACAGATACGCAGTATTTT
TRBD1 few TRBJ2-7 TRBV3-1/TRBV3-2 CASSQADRYEQYF TGTGCCAGCAGCCAAGCGGACAGGTACGAGCAGTACTTC
TRBD1 NA TRBJ2-4 TRBV5-1 CASSLAGTGGSENIQYF TGCGCCAGCAGCTTAGCCGGGACAGGGGGTTCGGAAAACATTCAGTACTTC
NA NA TRBJ1-5 TRBV27 CASSLTGIQPQHF TGTGCCAGCAGTTTAACAGGGATTCAGCCCCAGCATTTT
NA NA TRBJ1-6 TRBV14 CASSQAVQSYNSPLHF TGTGCCAGCAGCCAGGCGGTGCAGAGCTATAATTCACCCCTCCACTTT
NA NA TRBJ2-3 TRBV7-9 CASSPRTDPRTDTQYF TGTGCCAGCAGCCCTAGGACAGACCCCCGCACAGATACGCAGTATTTT
NA NA TRBJ1-3 TRBV14 CASSQDTILSGNTIYF TGTGCCAGCAGCCAAGATACCATCCTCTCTGGAAACACCATATATTTT
NA once TRBJ1-5 TRBV19 CASTRAINSNQPQHF TGTGCCAGCACTCGGGCCATAAATAGCAATCAGCCCCAGCATTTT
NA NA TRBJ2-7 TRBV20-1 CSARSGHEQYF TGCAGTGCTAGATCGGGCCACGAGCAGTACTTC
NA NA TRBJ1-6 TRBV23-1 CASSQFPKWGDDSPLHF TGCGCCAGCAGTCAATTTCCCAAGTGGGGCGACGATTCACCCCTCCACTTT
TRBD1 NA TRBJ1-4 TRBV5-8 CASSHRDRGLRKLFF TGTGCCAGCAGTCACCGGGACAGGGGGCTAAGAAAACTGTTTTTT
NA NA TRBJ1-1 TRBV12-3/TRBV12-4 CASSYERNTEAFF TGTGCCAGCAGTTATGAAAGGAACACTGAAGCTTTCTTT